The clone carrying this TCR beta chain occurred a few times. As yet, its antigen is unknown. This sample stems from a study of cytomegalovirus exposure and HLA in healthy donors. Turning to the study itself: In terms of ancestry, the Caucasian-associated cluster contained roughly 80% of the 350 to 450 genotyped donors. General study findings and limits: Exclusion applied to some V segments, including TRBV6-2 and TRBV6-3, as they were indistinguishable. Most subjects had HLA-A and HLA-B alleles reportedly predicted accurately by TCR beta sequences.

PCR involved 60 Vbeta and 13 Jbeta primers. Repertoires were generated with immunoSEQ multiplex PCR, while TCRdb's copy carries only in-frame clones and drops some. Of about 130,000 clones in the sample, approximately 70% were seen once. Germline V gene sequence: CDR1 LNHDA, CDR2 SQIVND (reference sequence). This CDR3 has 17 amino acids. The V and J ends lost 7 bases and 5 bases, in that order; junction bases with no gene match: 18. Material: PBMCs. The chain recombines TRBV19 with TRBJ1-2; 8 bases match TRBD1. This clonotype was obtained from a woman aged 60-75 years in good health and CMV-seropositive. CDR3 sequence (DNA): TGTGCCAGTACCTGGGCATCGGCGCAGGGGGCGGGGTATGGCTACACCTTC. Translating it yields CASTWASAQGAGYGYTF.